This T cell receptor beta chain comes out of a study of cytomegalovirus exposure and HLA in healthy donors. The validation cohort, a group of 120 subjects, included the donors and was separate from the roughly 620-subject first cohort. Measured with immunoSEQ multiplex PCR; TCRdb has only the in-frame clones, and not every one. The table lists roughly 110,000 clones, about 88% of them singletons. On this clone itself: The target antigen is unknown.

General study points: The authors enumerated around 150 TCR beta chains as linked to cytomegalovirus.

The receptor's source is a woman in her late teens or twenties in good health and CMV-seropositive. The specimen sequenced was PBMCs.

The CDR3 region has the DNA TGTGCCAGCAGCTCAGAAAAGGGGGAGGGAGACTATGGCTACACCTTC. Protein sequence: CASSSEKGEGDYGYTF. V is TRBV7-9 and J is TRBJ1-2, with D maybe TRBD1 (6 bases). The ends were cut back, 4 bases at V and 3 bases at J, with 18 bases in the middle. This CDR3 has 16 amino acids. The germline V gene encodes CDR1 SEHNR and CDR2 FQNEAQ (reference sequence).